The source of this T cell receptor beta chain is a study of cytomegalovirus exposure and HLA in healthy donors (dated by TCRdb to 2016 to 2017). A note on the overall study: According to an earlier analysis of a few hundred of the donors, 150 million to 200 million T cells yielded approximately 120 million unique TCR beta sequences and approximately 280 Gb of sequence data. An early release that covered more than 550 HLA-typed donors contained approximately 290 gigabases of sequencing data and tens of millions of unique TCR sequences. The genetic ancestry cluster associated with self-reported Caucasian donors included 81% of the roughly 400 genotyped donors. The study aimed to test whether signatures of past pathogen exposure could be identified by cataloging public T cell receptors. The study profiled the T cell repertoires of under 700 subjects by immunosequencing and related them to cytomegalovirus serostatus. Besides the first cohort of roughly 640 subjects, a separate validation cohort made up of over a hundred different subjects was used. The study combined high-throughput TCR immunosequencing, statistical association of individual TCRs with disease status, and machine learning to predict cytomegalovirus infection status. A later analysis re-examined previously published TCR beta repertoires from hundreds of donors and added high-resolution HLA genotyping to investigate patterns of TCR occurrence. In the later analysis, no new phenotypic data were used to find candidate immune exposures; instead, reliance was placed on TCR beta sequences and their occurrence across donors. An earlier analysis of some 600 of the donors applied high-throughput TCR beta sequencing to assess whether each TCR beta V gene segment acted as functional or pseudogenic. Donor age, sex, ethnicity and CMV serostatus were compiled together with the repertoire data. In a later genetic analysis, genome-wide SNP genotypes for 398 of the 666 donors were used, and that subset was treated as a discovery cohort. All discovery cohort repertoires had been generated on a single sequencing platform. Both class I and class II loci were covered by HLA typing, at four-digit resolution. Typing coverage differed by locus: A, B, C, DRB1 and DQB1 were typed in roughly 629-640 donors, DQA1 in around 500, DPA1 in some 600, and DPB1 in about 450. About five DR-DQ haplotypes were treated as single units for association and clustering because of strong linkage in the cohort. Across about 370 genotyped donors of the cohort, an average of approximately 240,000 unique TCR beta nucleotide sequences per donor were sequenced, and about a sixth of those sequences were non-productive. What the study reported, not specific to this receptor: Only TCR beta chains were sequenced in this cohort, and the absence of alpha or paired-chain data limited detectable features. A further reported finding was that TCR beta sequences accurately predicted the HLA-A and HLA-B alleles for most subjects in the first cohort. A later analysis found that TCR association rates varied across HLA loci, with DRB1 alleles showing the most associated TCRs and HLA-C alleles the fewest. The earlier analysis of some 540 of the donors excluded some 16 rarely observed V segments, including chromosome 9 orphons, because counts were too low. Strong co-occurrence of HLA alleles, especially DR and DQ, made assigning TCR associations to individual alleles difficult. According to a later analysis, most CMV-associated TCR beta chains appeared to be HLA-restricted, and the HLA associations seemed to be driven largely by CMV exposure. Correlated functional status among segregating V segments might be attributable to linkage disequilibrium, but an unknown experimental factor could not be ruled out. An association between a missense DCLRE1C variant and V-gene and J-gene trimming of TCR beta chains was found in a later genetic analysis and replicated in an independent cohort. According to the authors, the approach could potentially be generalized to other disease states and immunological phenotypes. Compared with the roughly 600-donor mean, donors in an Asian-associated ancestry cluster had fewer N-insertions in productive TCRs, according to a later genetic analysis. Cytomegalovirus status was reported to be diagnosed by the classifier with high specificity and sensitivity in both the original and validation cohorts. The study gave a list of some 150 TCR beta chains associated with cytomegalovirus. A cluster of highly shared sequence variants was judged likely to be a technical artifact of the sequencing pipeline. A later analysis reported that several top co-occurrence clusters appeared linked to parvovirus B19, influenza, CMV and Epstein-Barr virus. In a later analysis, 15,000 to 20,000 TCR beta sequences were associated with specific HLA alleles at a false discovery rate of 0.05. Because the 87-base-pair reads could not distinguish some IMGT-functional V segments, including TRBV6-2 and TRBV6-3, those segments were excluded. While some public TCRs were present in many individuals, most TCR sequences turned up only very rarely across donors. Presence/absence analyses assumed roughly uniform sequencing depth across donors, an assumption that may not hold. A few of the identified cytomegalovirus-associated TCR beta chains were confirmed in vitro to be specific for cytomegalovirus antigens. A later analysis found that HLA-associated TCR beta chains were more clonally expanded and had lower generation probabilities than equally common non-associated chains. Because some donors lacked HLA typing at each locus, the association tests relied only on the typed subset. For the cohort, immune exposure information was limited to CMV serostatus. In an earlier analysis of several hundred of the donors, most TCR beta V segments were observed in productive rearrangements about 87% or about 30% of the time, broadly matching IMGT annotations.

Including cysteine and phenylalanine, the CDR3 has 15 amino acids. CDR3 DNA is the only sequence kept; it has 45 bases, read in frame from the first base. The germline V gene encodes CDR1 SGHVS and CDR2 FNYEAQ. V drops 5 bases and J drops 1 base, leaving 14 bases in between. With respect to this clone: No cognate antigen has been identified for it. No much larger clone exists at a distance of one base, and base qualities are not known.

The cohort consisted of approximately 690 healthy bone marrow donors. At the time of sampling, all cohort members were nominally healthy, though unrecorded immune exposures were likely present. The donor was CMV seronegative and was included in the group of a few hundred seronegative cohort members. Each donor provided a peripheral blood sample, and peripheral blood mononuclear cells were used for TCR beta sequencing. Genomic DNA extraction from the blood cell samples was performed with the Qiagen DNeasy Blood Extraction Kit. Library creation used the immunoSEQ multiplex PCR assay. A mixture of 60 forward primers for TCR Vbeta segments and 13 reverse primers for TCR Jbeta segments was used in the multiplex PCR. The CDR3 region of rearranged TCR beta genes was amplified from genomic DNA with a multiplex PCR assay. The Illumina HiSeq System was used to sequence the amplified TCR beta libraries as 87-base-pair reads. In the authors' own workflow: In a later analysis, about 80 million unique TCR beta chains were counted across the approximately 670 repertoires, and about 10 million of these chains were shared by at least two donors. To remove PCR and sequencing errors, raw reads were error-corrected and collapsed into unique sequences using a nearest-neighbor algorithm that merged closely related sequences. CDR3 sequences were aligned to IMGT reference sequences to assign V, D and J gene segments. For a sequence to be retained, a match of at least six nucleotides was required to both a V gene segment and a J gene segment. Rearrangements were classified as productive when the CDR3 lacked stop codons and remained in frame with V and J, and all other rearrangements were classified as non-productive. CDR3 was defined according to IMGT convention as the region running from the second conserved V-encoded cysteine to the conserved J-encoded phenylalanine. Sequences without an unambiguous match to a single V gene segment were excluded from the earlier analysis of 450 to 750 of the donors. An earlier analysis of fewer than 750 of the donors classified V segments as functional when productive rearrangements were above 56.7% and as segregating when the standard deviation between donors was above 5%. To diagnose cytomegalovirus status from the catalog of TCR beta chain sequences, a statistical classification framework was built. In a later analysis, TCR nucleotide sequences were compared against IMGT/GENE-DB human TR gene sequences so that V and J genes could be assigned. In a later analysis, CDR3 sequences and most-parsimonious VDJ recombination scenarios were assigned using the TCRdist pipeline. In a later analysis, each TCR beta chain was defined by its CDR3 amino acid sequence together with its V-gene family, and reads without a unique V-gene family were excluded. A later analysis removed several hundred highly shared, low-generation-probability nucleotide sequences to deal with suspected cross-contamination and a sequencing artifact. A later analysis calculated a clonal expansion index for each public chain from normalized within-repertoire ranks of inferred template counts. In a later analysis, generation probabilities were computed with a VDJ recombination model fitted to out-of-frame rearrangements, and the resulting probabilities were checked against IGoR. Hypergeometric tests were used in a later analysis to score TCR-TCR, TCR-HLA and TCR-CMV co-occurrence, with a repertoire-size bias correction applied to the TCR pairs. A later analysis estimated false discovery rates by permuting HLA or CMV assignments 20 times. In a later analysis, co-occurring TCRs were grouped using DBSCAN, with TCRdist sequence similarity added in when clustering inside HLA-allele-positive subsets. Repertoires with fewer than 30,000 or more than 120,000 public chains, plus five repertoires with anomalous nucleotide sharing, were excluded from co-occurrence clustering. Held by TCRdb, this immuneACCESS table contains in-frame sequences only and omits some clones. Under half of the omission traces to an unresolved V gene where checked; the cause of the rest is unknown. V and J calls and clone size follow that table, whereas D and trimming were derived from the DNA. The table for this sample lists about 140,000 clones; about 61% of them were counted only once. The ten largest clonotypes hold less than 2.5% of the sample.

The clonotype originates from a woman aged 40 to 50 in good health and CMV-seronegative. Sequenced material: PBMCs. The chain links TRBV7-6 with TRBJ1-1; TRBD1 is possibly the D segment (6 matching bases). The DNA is TGTGCCAGCAGCCGCCGCCGGGACAAGAACACTGAAGCTTTCTTT. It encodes CASSRRRDKNTEAFF.